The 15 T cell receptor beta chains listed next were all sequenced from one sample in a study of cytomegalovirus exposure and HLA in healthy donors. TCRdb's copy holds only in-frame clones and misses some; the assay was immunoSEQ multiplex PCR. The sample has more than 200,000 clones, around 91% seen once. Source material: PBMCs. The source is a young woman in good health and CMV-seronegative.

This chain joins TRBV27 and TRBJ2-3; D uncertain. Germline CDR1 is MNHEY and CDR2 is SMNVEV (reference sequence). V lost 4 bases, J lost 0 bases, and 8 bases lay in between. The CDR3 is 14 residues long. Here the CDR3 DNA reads TGTGCCAGCAGTTATGTTTCTAGCACAGATACGCAGTATTTT. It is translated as CASSYVSSTDTQYF.

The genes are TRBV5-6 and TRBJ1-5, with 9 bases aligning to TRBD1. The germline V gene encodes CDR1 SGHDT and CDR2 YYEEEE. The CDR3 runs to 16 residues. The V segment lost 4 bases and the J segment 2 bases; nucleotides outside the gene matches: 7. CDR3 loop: CASSLNRGRGNQPQHF. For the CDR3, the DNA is TGTGCCAGCAGCCTCAACAGGGGGCGCGGCAATCAGCCCCAGCATTTT. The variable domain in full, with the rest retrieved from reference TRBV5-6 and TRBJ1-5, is DAGVTQSPTHLIKTRGQQVTLRCSPKSGHDTVSWYQQALGQGPQFIFQYYEEEERQRGNFPDRFSGHQFPNYSSELNVNALLLGDSALYLCASSLNRGRGNQPQHFGDGTRLSIL.

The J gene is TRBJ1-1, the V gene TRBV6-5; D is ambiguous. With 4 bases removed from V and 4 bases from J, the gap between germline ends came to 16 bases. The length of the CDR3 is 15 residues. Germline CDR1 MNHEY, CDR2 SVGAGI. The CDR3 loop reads CASSSRDLVSTEAFF. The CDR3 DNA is TGTGCCAGCAGTTCCCGGGATCTAGTAAGCACTGAAGCTTTCTTT.

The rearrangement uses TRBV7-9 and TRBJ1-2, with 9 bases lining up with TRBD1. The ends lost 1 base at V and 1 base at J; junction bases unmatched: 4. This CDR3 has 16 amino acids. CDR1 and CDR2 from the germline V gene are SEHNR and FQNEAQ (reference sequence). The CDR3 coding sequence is TGTGCCAGCAGCTTAGGGGGACAGGGTATTAACTATGGCTACACCTTC. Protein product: CASSLGGQGINYGYTF.

CDR3 sequence: CASSEGQGAGEKLFF. The CDR3 DNA sequence: TGTGCCAGCAGTGAAGGACAGGGGGCCGGTGAAAAACTGTTTTTT. The chain couples TRBV6-1 to TRBJ1-4, with 10 bases that match TRBD1. J lost 7 bases, V lost 1 base, and 3 bases had no gene match. The germline gives CDR1 MNHNS, CDR2 SASEGT. The CDR3 is 15 residues long.

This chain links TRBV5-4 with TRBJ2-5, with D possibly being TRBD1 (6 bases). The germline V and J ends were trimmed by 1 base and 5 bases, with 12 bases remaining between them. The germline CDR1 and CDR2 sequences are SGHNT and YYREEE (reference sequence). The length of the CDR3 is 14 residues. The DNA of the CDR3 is TGTGCCAGCAGCTTGTCAGGGGTCCGGGAGACCCAGTACTTC. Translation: CASSLSGVRETQYF.

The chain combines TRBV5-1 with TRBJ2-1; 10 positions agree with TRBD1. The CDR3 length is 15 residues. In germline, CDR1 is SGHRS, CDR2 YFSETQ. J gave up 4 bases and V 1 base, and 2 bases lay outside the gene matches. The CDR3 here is CASSLSGQGYNEQFF. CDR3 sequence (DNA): TGCGCCAGCAGCTTGTCGGGACAGGGGTACAATGAGCAGTTCTTC.

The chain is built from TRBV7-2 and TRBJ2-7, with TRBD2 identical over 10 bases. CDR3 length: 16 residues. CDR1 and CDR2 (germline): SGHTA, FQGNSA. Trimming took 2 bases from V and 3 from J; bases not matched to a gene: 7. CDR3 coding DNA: TGTGCCAGCAGCTTAAGTCCACTAGCGGGAAGCTACGAGCAGTACTTC. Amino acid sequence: CASSLSPLAGSYEQYF.

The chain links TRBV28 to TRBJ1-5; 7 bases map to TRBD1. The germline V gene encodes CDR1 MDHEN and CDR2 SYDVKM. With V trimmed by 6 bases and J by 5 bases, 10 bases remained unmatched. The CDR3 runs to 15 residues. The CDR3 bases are TGTGCCAGCAGGCCCGACAGGGCGAGATATCAGCCCCAGCATTTT. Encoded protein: CASRPDRARYQPQHF.

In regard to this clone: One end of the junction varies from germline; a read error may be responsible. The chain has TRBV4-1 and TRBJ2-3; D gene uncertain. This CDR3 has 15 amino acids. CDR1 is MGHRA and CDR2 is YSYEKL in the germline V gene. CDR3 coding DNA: TGCGCCAGCAGCCAAGCGCGCGGTACCACAAATACGCAGTATTTT. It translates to CASSQARGTTNTQYF.

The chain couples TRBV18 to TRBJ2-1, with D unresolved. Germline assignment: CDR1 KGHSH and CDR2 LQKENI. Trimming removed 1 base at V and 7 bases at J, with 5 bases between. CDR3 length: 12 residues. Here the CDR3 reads CASSPLTNEQFF. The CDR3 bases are TGTGCCAGCTCACCACTTACGAATGAGCAGTTCTTC.

The CDR3 DNA follows: TGTGCCAGCAGCCAACAAACGTGGGGGGGCACCGGGGAGCTGTTTTTT. This codes for CASSQQTWGGTGELFF. The J gene is TRBJ2-2, the V gene TRBV14; 7 nucleotides align to TRBD2. The V gene end was trimmed by 2 bases and the J gene end by 4 bases; junction bases not matched to a gene: 7. The CDR3 length is 16 residues. Germline V gene lookup returns CDR1 SGHDN and CDR2 FVKESK. Looking up the rest from reference TRBV14 and TRBJ2-2 gives the full variable domain: EAGVTQFPSHSVIEKGQTVTLRCDPISGHDNLYWYRRVMGKEIKFLLHFVKESKQDESGMPNNRFLAERTGGTYSTLKVQPAELEDSGVYFCASSQQTWGGTGELFFGEGSRLTVL.

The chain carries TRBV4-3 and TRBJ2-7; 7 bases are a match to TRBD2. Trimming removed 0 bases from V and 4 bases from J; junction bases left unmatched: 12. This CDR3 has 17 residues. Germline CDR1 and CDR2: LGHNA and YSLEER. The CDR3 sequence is CASSQDLRLREGYEQYF. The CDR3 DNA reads TGCGCCAGCAGCCAAGACCTCAGGCTCAGGGAGGGATACGAGCAGTACTTC.

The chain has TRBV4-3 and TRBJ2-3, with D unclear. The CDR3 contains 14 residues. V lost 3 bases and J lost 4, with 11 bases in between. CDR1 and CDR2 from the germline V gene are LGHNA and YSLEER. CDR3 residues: CASSQVLGADTQYF. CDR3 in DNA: TGCGCCAGCAGCCAGGTTTTAGGCGCAGATACGCAGTATTTT.

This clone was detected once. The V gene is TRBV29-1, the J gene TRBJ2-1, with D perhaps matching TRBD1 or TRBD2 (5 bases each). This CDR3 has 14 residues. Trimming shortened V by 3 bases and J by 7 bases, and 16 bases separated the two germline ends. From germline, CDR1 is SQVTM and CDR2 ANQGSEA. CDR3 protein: CSVEGVLIGNEQFF. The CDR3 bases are TGCAGCGTTGAGGGGGTCTTAATTGGGAATGAGCAGTTCTTC.